This record concerns one T cell receptor (beta chain) sequence. The antigen it recognizes is unknown. The sample holds no much larger clone one base away, and base qualities are not on file. The cohort was made up of about 610 healthy bone marrow donors. At the time of sampling, all cohort members were nominally healthy, though unrecorded immune exposures were likely present. The donor was CMV seropositive and belonged to the group of 250 to 350 seropositive cohort members. Each donor provided a peripheral blood sample, and peripheral blood mononuclear cells were used for TCR beta sequencing. Genomic DNA extraction from the blood cell samples was performed with the Qiagen DNeasy Blood Extraction Kit. Library preparation used the immunoSEQ multiplex PCR assay. A mixture of 60 forward primers for TCR Vbeta segments and 13 reverse primers for TCR Jbeta segments was used in the multiplex PCR. Amplification of the CDR3 region of rearranged TCR beta genes was performed with a multiplex PCR assay on genomic DNA. On the Illumina HiSeq System, the amplified TCR beta libraries were sequenced as 87-base-pair reads. On the authors' methods: In a later analysis, roughly 80 million unique TCR beta chains were counted across the 500 to 850 repertoires, and about 9.9 million of these chains were shared by at least two donors. Raw reads were error-corrected and collapsed into unique sequences by a nearest-neighbor algorithm in which closely related sequences were merged to remove PCR and sequencing errors. Alignment of CDR3 sequences to IMGT reference sequences was used to assign V, D and J gene segments. For a sequence to be retained, a match of at least six nucleotides was required to both a V gene segment and a J gene segment. A rearrangement was called productive if the CDR3 had no stop codons and remained in frame with V and J, and every other rearrangement was called non-productive. CDR3 was defined by IMGT convention, running from the second conserved V-encoded cysteine to the conserved J-encoded phenylalanine. The earlier analysis of about 610 of the donors excluded sequences that lacked an unambiguous match to a single V gene segment. In an earlier analysis of around 600 of the donors, V segments were called functional above 56.7% productive rearrangements and were called segregating when the between-donor standard deviation exceeded 5%. A statistical classification framework was built for diagnosing cytomegalovirus status from the catalog of TCR beta chain sequences. In a later analysis, V and J genes were assigned by comparing TCR nucleotide sequences against IMGT/GENE-DB human TR gene sequences. Using the TCRdist pipeline, a later analysis assigned CDR3 sequences along with most-parsimonious VDJ recombination scenarios. In a later analysis, each TCR beta chain was defined by its CDR3 amino acid sequence together with its V-gene family, and reads without a unique V-gene family were excluded. A later analysis removed over 500 highly shared, low-generation-probability nucleotide sequences to deal with suspected cross-contamination and a sequencing artifact. In a later analysis, a clonal expansion index was calculated for each public chain from normalized within-repertoire ranks of inferred template counts. In a later analysis, generation probabilities were computed with a VDJ recombination model fitted to out-of-frame rearrangements, and the resulting probabilities were checked against IGoR. A later analysis scored TCR-TCR, TCR-HLA and TCR-CMV co-occurrence with hypergeometric tests, applying a repertoire-size bias correction to TCR pairs. In a later analysis, false discovery rates were estimated by permuting HLA or CMV assignments 20 times. In a later analysis, co-occurring TCRs were grouped with DBSCAN, and TCRdist sequence similarity was added when clustering was performed within HLA-allele-positive subsets. Repertoires with fewer than 30,000 or more than 120,000 public chains, plus five repertoires with anomalous nucleotide sharing, were excluded from co-occurrence clustering. TCRdb stores this immuneACCESS table with in-frame sequences only. Part of the clones is absent; in the studies checked, under half of the shortfall reflects unresolved V genes, and no reason is known for the rest. V, J and clone size are those of that table, while D and trimming were read from the DNA. For this sample the table gives over 55,000 clones, of which approximately 67% were detected only once. About 7.6% of the sample belongs to the ten largest clones.

The entry originates in a study of cytomegalovirus exposure and HLA in healthy donors (TCRdb year 2017). About the study as a whole: An earlier analysis of more than 550 of the donors reported approximately 300 Gb of sequence data and around 110 million unique TCR beta sequences obtained from 150 million to 200 million T cells. An early release covering 500 to 750 HLA-typed donors comprised about 300 gigabases of sequencing data and approximately 85 million unique TCR sequences. The genetic ancestry cluster associated with self-reported Caucasian donors included about 81% of the 350 to 500 genotyped donors. The study aimed to test whether cataloging public T cell receptors could reveal signatures of past pathogen exposure. The study used immunosequencing to profile the T cell repertoires of about 670 subjects and linked those repertoires to cytomegalovirus serostatus. Besides the first cohort of approximately 670 subjects, a separate validation cohort made up of 95 to 150 different subjects was used. The study combined high-throughput TCR immunosequencing, statistical association of individual TCRs with disease status, and machine learning to predict cytomegalovirus infection status. In a later analysis, previously published TCR beta repertoires from fewer than 750 donors were re-analyzed and high-resolution HLA genotyping was added so that TCR occurrence patterns could be studied. Rather than using new phenotypic data, the later analysis identified candidate immune exposures from TCR beta sequences and from how often those sequences occurred across donors. An earlier analysis of nearly 600 of the donors applied high-throughput TCR beta sequencing to assess whether each TCR beta V gene segment acted as functional or pseudogenic. Donor age, sex, ethnicity and CMV serostatus were compiled together with the repertoire data. A later genetic analysis took genome-wide SNP genotypes for about 55% of the 666 donors and used that subset as a discovery cohort. Every discovery cohort repertoire had been produced on one sequencing platform. Class I and class II HLA loci were covered by the typing at four-digit resolution. Typing coverage differed by locus: A, B, C, DRB1 and DQB1 were typed in roughly 620-630 donors, DQA1 in 500 to 550, DPA1 in nearly 610, and DPB1 in 472. Four or five DR-DQ haplotypes were handled as single units for association and clustering, since linkage in the cohort was strong. Among under 450 genotyped donors of the cohort, an average of roughly 240,000 unique TCR beta nucleotide sequences were sequenced per donor, roughly 20% of them non-productive.

Relative to germline, V is missing 4 bases and J is missing 2 bases, with 3 bases of the junction outside any gene match. The CDR3 numbers 15 residues from cysteine through phenylalanine. The DNA shown is the 45-base CDR3, in frame from base 1. CDR1 SGHDT and CDR2 YYEEEE are derived from the germline V gene. The full study reports these points: A later analysis associated about 18,000 TCR beta sequences with specific HLA alleles at a false discovery rate of 0.05. The only immune exposure information available for the cohort was CMV serostatus. A later analysis found that TCR association rates varied across HLA loci, with DRB1 alleles showing the most associated TCRs and HLA-C alleles the fewest. A group of highly shared sequence variants was considered likely to be a technical artifact of the sequencing pipeline. A later genetic analysis associated a missense DCLRE1C variant with V-gene and J-gene trimming of TCR beta chains, and an independent cohort replicated the association. Cytomegalovirus status was reported to be diagnosed by the classifier with high specificity and sensitivity in both the original and validation cohorts. In this cohort, only TCR beta chains were sequenced, and detectable features were limited by the absence of alpha or paired-chain data. The study listed 150 to 200 TCR beta chains as associated with cytomegalovirus. In vitro tests confirmed that a few of the cytomegalovirus-associated TCR beta chains recognize cytomegalovirus antigens. In a later analysis, HLA-associated TCR beta chains were found to be more clonally expanded and to have lower generation probabilities than equally common non-associated chains. Strong co-occurrence of HLA alleles, especially DR and DQ, made assigning TCR associations to individual alleles difficult. A later analysis reported that several top co-occurrence clusters appeared linked to parvovirus B19, influenza, CMV and Epstein-Barr virus. Most CMV-associated TCR beta chains appeared to be HLA-restricted in a later analysis, and the HLA associations seemed to be driven largely by CMV exposure. Linkage disequilibrium might explain the correlated functional status among segregating V segments, but an unknown experimental factor could not be ruled out. The presence/absence analyses assumed that sequencing depth was roughly uniform across donors, and that assumption may not be true. Because some donors lacked HLA typing at each locus, the association tests relied only on the typed subset. According to the authors, the approach could potentially be generalized to other disease states and immunological phenotypes. Because the 87-base-pair reads could not distinguish some IMGT-functional V segments, including TRBV6-2 and TRBV6-3, those segments were excluded. According to a later genetic analysis, donors in an Asian-associated ancestry cluster had fewer N-insertions in productive TCRs than the approximately 630-donor mean. A further reported finding was that TCR beta sequences accurately predicted the HLA-A and HLA-B alleles for most subjects in the first cohort. Broadly in line with IMGT annotations, most TCR beta V segments showed up in productive rearrangements about 90% or about 30% of the time in an earlier analysis of 450 to 600 of the donors. While some public TCRs were present in many individuals, most TCR sequences turned up only very rarely across donors. Approximately 16 rarely observed V segments, including chromosome 9 orphons, were excluded from the earlier analysis of several hundred of the donors because counts were too low.

This clonotype was sampled from a man aged 35 to 55 in good health and CMV-seropositive. The rearranged chain carries TRBV5-6 and TRBJ2-7, and TRBD2 aligns with 13 junction nucleotides. The sequenced sample was PBMCs. The CDR3 has the sequence CASSAGLAGTYEQYF. The bases are TGTGCCAGCAGCGCGGGACTAGCGGGGACCTACGAGCAGTACTTC.